The 20 T cell receptor beta chains presented below share a single source sample, sequenced in a study of blood T cell repertoires in COVID-19. Produced via immunoSEQ multiplex PCR; TCRdb's table is partial and in-frame only. The sample has more than 90,000 clones; about 81% are singletons. Sequences were obtained from peripheral blood. The source of these receptors is a man aged 60 to 69 with acute or convalescent COVID-19.

The chain has TRBV6-5 and TRBJ1-1; tentative D call: TRBD1 (6 bases). The CDR3 sequence is 14 residues long. Germline V CDR1 and CDR2: MNHEY, SVGAGI. V lost 6 bases and J 2 bases, leaving 13 bases between the germline ends. CDR3 DNA: TGTGCCAGCAGCTTAGAGGGGGATAACACTGAAGCTTTCTTT. Protein sequence: CASSLEGDNTEAFF.

The V call is TRBV2, the J call TRBJ2-2; D not certain. CDR1 and CDR2 from the germline V gene are SNHLY and FYNNEI. The CDR3 extends over 15 amino acids. V was clipped by 7 bases and J by 1 base, with 13 bases between them. Written as DNA, the CDR3 is TGTGCCAGCATAATCGGCCTAGGGAACACCGGGGAGCTGTTTTTT. Translation gives CASIIGLGNTGELFF.

The CDR3 spells CASSSITRTIYNEQFF. The CDR3 DNA sequence: TGTGCCAGCAGCTCAATAACCAGGACAATTTACAATGAGCAGTTCTTC. The rearrangement uses TRBV27 and TRBJ2-1; a weak D match, TRBD1 (5 bases). Germline loops: CDR1 MNHEY, CDR2 SMNVEV (reference sequence). V lost 6 bases, J lost 4 bases, and 19 bases lay in between. The CDR3 extends over 16 amino acids.

A few counts support this clone. V and J are TRBV5-1 and TRBJ2-7, with TRBD1 identical over 10 bases. V shed 3 bases and J 7 bases; nucleotides not matched to a gene: 10. Germline V gene lookup returns CDR1 SGHRS and CDR2 YFSETQ. This CDR3 has 15 amino acids. CDR3 residues: CASSWGQGPKGEQYF. CDR3 DNA sequence: TGCGCCAGCAGCTGGGGACAGGGGCCCAAGGGAGAGCAGTACTTC. Using reference TRBV5-1 and TRBJ2-7 for the parts outside the CDR3, the full variable domain is KAGVTQTPRYLIKTRGQQVTLSCSPISGHRSVSWYQQTPGQGLQFLFEYFSETQRNKGNFPGRFSGRQFSNSRSEMNVSTLELGDSALYLCASSWGQGPKGEQYFGPGTRLTVT.

This clone occurred a few times. The V call is TRBV11-2, the J call TRBJ2-7, with 7 bases fitting TRBD1. V lost 3 bases to trimming and J lost 0 bases; unmatched junction nucleotides: 5. This CDR3 has 15 amino acids. CDR1 is SGHAT, CDR2 FQNNGV, per germline. This CDR3 is CASSLGQHPSYEQYV. The CDR3 DNA is TGTGCCAGCAGCTTGGGACAGCACCCCTCCTACGAGCAGTACGTC.

This clone has a handful of counts. This sequence joins TRBV3-1 (or the pseudogene TRBV3-2) and TRBJ1-3; 8 nucleotides align to TRBD1. Germline assignment: CDR1 LGHDT and CDR2 YNNKEL (reference sequence). With 3 bases clipped from V and 1 base from J, the junction kept 5 bases outside the gene matches. CDR3 length: 16 residues. The DNA of the CDR3 is TGTGCCAGCAGCCAGCTACAGGGGGTGTCTGGAAACACCATATATTTT. It codes for CASSQLQGVSGNTIYF.

J is TRBJ2-3 and V is TRBV7-3; 7 bases line up with TRBD2. CDR3 length equals 14 residues. CDR1 and CDR2 (germline): SGHTA, FQGTGA. Trimming took 3 bases from V and 5 from J; bases not matched to a gene: 5. The CDR3 nucleotides read TGTGCCAGCAGCTTGGGACTATCGGGAGATACGCAGTATTTT. It translates to CASSLGLSGDTQYF.

This clone was observed a single time. In DNA form, the CDR3 reads TGTGCCAGCAGTTATACTGGACAGGGCAGATACGAGCAGTACGTC. Amino acids: CASSYTGQGRYEQYV. The rearrangement joins TRBV6-6 to TRBJ2-7; the match to TRBD1 covers 8 bases. V dropped 3 bases and J dropped 4; count of bases not matched to a gene: 8. The CDR3 is made up of 15 amino acids. The germline gives CDR1 MNHNY, CDR2 SVGAGI (reference sequence).

This chain connects TRBV10-2 to TRBJ2-1; the D gene is possibly TRBD2 (5 bases). Trimming stripped 5 bases from V and 5 bases from J, with 19 bases between. The CDR3 loop spans 16 amino acids. Germline V lookup: CDR1 WSHSY, CDR2 SAAADI. The DNA of the CDR3 is TGCGCCAGCAGTCCCCGGGGTCGCTTTACAGACAATGAGCAGTTCTTC. Translated, it gives CASSPRGRFTDNEQFF.

This chain links TRBV24-1 with TRBJ2-1, with D tentatively TRBD1 (5 bases). The V end was cut by 1 base, the J end by 8 bases, with 14 bases between. This CDR3 comprises 15 residues. Germline V CDR1 and CDR2: KGHDR, SFDVKD. CDR3 protein: CATSDFGQGSHEQFF. In nucleotides, the CDR3 is TGTGCCACCAGTGATTTCGGGCAGGGAAGCCATGAGCAGTTCTTC.

This rearrangement joins TRBV7-2 to TRBJ1-2; D gene unclear. The V end was cut by 5 bases, the J end by 8 bases, with 24 bases between. The V gene's germline CDR1 is SGHTA and CDR2 FQGNSA. The CDR3 totals 16 residues. The DNA for the CDR3 is TGTGCCAGCAGCCCATATAACCTGGGCCCGGTAGAAGGCTACACCTTC. Its translation: CASSPYNLGPVEGYTF. Full variable domain (rest looked up from reference TRBV7-2 and TRBJ1-2): GAGVSQSPSNKVTEKGKDVELRCDPISGHTALYWYRQSLGQGLEFLIYFQGNSAPDKSGLPSDRFSAERTGGSVSTLTIQRTQQEDSAVYLCASSPYNLGPVEGYTFGSGTRLTVV.

Written as DNA, the CDR3 is TGCGCCAGCAGCTTTACAGGGTCCGCTGAAGCTTTCTTT. Encoded protein: CASSFTGSAEAFF. The chain joins TRBV5-1 to TRBJ1-1; a possible D gene is TRBD1 (6 bases). From germline, CDR1 is SGHRS and CDR2 YFSETQ. CDR3 length: 13 residues. V was trimmed by 2 bases and J by 6 bases, leaving 11 bases between them.

The genes are TRBV5-5 and TRBJ2-7; 11 bases agree with TRBD2. Germline trimming cut 4 bases from V and 0 bases from J; bases unmatched to any gene: 6. This CDR3 is built from 16 residues. Per the germline V gene, CDR1 is SGHKS and CDR2 is YYEKEE (reference sequence). Written as DNA, the CDR3 is TGTGCCAGCAGCCCAACCCTAGCGGGAGGCTCCTACGAGCAGTACGTC. Its protein product is CASSPTLAGGSYEQYV.

The chain combines TRBV4-1 with TRBJ1-4; D perhaps matches TRBD1 (5 bases). The ends were cut back, 3 bases at V and 7 bases at J, with 18 bases in the middle. From germline, CDR1 is MGHRA and CDR2 YSYEKL. CDR3 size: 16 residues. CDR3 coding DNA: TGCGCCAGCAGCCACAGTCGCGGGGGAAAGGGTGAAAAACTGTTTTTT. Amino acids: CASSHSRGGKGEKLFF.

The chain carries TRBV5-1 and TRBJ2-3, with 12 bases matching TRBD2. Trimming took 8 bases from V and 2 from J; bases not matched to a gene: 9. The CDR3 consists of 16 residues. Germline V gives CDR1 SGHRS, CDR2 YFSETQ. The CDR3 DNA reads as TGCGCCAGTTCTCAACTAGCGGGGGGACCCACAGATACGCAGTATTTT. Translating gives CASSQLAGGPTDTQYF.

The V and J genes are TRBV5-1 and TRBJ1-4, with 8 bases identical to TRBD1. The junction had 11 bases not matched to a gene; V was cut back by 2 bases and J by 8 bases. This CDR3 is 16 amino acids long. Germline CDR1 SGHRS, CDR2 YFSETQ. DNA for the CDR3: TGCGCCAGCAGCTTACCCTCCGGGACAGGAATGGAAAAACTGTTTTTT. Translation: CASSLPSGTGMEKLFF.

The CDR3 sequence: CASGTGIFYTF. The CDR3 coding sequence is TGTGCCAGCGGAACAGGGATCTTCTACACCTTC. The V gene is TRBV7-8, the J gene TRBJ1-2, with D possibly being TRBD1 (6 bases). Looked up from germline, CDR1 is SGHVS and CDR2 is FQNEAQ. V shed 8 bases and J shed 10 bases, with 14 bases lying between them. This CDR3 is 11 amino acids long. Based on the CDR3 plus reference TRBV7-8 and TRBJ1-2, the full variable domain is GAGVSQSPRYKVAKRGQDVALRCDPISGHVSLFWYQQALGQGPEFLTYFQNEAQLDKSGLPSDRFFAERPEGSVSTLKIQRTQQEDSAVYLCASGTGIFYTFGSGTRLTVV.

This chain links TRBV5-6 with TRBJ2-5, with 11 bases that match TRBD1. Per germline, CDR1 SGHDT and CDR2 YYEEEE. The V and J ends lost 5 bases and 1 base, in that order; junction bases with no gene match: 7. The CDR3 is made up of 16 amino acids. CDR3 residues: CASSFGGQGGQETQYF. Written as DNA, the CDR3 is TGTGCCAGCAGTTTCGGGGGACAGGGGGGCCAAGAGACCCAGTACTTC.

The J gene is TRBJ1-5, the V gene TRBV6-1, with TRBD1 identical over 12 bases. Germline V gene data show CDR1 as MNHNS and CDR2 as SASEGT. This CDR3 has 18 residues. V shed 2 bases and J 4 bases; nucleotides not matched to a gene: 9. CDR3: CASSENFGTGGRNQPQHF. The CDR3 DNA follows: TGTGCCAGCAGTGAAAACTTCGGGACAGGGGGCAGGAATCAGCCCCAGCATTTT.

This clone was recorded a few times. The V and J genes are TRBV6-2 or TRBV6-3 and TRBJ2-7; 8 nucleotides agree with TRBD1. The CDR3 has 16 amino acids. Germline V lookup: CDR1 MNHEY, CDR2 SVGEGT. Germline trimming cut 6 bases from V and 2 bases from J; bases unmatched to any gene: 12. The CDR3 here is CASSPIPGTGAYEQYV. The CDR3 bases are TGTGCCAGCAGCCCCATTCCCGGGACAGGAGCCTACGAGCAGTACGTC.